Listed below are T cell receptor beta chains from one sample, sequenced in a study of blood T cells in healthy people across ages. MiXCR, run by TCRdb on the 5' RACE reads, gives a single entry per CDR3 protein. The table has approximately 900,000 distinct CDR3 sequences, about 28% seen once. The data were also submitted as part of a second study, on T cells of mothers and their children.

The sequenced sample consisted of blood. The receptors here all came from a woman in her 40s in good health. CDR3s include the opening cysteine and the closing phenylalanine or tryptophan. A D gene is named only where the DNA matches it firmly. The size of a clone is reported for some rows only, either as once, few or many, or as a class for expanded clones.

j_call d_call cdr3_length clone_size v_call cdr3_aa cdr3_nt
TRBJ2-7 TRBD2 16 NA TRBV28 CASATYRGGKVYEQYF TGTGCCAGCGCAACCTACCGGGGGGGGAAAGTTTACGAGCAGTACTTC
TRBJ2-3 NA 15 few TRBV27 CASSLGPTLTDTQYF TGTGCCAGCAGTTTAGGGCCTACCCTCACAGACACGCAGTATTTT
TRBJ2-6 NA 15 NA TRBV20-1 CSARVRKSGTNVLTF TGTAGTGCTAGAGTCCGGAAATCTGGGACCAACGTCCTGACTTTC
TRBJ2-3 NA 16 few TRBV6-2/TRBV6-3 CASSYNGQGHPDTQYF TGTGCCAGCAGTTACAATGGGCAGGGCCACCCAGATACGCAGTATTTT
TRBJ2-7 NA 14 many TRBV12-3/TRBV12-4 CASSLARAGGEQYF TGTGCCAGCAGTTTAGCGCGCGCAGGTGGAGAGCAGTACTTC
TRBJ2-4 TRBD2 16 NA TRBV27 CASSTGGTLAKNIQYF TGTGCCAGCAGTACCGGGGGGACTTTAGCCAAAAACATTCAGTACTTC
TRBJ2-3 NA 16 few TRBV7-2 CASSSEPGLRTDTQYF TGTGCCAGCAGCTCGGAGCCGGGACTTCGCACAGATACGCAGTATTTT
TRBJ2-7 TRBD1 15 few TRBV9 CASSDTGTGGVEQYF TGTGCCAGCAGCGATACCGGGACAGGGGGAGTCGAGCAGTACTTC
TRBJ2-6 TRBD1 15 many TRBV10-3 CAISKTGTGANVLTF TGTGCCATCAGTAAGACAGGGACCGGGGCCAACGTCCTGACTTTC
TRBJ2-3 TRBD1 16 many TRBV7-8 CASSPTGTGGPDTQYF TGTGCCAGCAGCCCAACCGGGACAGGGGGGCCTGATACGCAGTATTTT
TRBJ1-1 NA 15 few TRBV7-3 CASSLMLGRITEAFF TGTGCCAGCAGCTTAATGCTGGGGCGTATCACTGAAGCTTTCTTT
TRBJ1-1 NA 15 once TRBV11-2 CASTRGVRGDTEAFF TGTGCCAGCACCCGTGGGGTACGGGGTGACACTGAAGCTTTCTTT
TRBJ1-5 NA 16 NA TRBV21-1 CASSKGELYSNQPQHF TGTGCCAGCAGCAAGGGGGAGCTTTATAGCAATCAGCCCCAGCATTTT
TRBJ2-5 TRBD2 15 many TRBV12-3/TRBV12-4 CASSYLTGGQETQYF TGTGCCAGCAGTTATCTTACGGGGGGCCAAGAGACCCAGTACTTC
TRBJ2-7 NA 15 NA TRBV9 CASSAGGGAGYEQYF TGTGCCAGCAGCGCCGGAGGGGGTGCGGGTTACGAGCAGTACTTC
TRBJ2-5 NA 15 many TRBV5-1 CASSLGSGSRETQYF TGCGCCAGCAGCTTGGGATCCGGGAGTAGAGAGACCCAGTACTTC
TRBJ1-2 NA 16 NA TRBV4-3 CASSQGSGLANYGYTF TGCGCCAGCAGCCAAGGGTCAGGGCTTGCTAACTATGGCTACACCTTC
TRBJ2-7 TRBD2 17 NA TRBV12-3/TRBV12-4 CASSLSSGGPSSYEQYF TGTGCCAGCAGTTTGTCTAGCGGGGGGCCTAGCTCCTACGAGCAGTACTTC
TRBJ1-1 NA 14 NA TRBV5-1 CASSFFGPGTEAFF NA
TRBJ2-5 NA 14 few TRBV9 CASSQGGMEETQYF TGTGCCAGCAGCCAGGGGGGGATGGAAGAGACCCAGTACTTC
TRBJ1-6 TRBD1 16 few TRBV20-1 CSARDWPGQDNSPLHF TGCAGTGCTAGAGATTGGCCGGGACAGGATAATTCACCCCTCCACTTT
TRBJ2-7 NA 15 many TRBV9 CASSVNPGASYEQYF TGTGCCAGCAGCGTCAACCCGGGGGCGTCCTACGAGCAGTACTTC
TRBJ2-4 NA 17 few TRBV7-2 CASSLAAGGRSKNIQYF TGTGCCAGCAGCTTAGCGGCGGGTGGAAGGTCCAAAAACATTCAGTACTTC
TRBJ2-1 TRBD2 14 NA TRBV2 CASRVTSAYNEQFF TGTGCCAGCAGAGTGACTAGCGCCTACAATGAGCAGTTCTTC
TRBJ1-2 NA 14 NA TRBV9 CTSSKGQGYYGYTF TGTACCAGCAGCAAAGGACAAGGCTACTATGGCTACACCTTC
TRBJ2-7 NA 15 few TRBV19 CASSISLAGAYEQYF TGTGCCAGTAGTATTTCCCTCGCAGGAGCCTACGAGCAGTACTTC
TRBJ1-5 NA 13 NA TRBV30 CAWRVARRQPQHF TGTGCCTGGAGGGTAGCGCGCCGTCAGCCCCAGCATTTT
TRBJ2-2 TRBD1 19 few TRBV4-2 CASSLPLNRGRTNFGELFF TGTGCCAGCAGCCTGCCGTTGAACAGGGGGCGCACAAATTTCGGGGAGCTGTTTTTT
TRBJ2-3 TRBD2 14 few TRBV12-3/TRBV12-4 CASSFAGVTDTQYF TGTGCCAGCAGTTTTGCGGGGGTCACAGATACGCAGTATTTT
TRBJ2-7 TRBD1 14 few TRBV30 CAWSPEQGSYEQYF TGTGCCTGGAGTCCGGAACAGGGGTCCTACGAGCAGTACTTC
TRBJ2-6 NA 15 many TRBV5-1 CASSPLTSGANVLTF TGCGCCAGCAGCCCCCTGACCTCTGGGGCCAACGTCCTGACTTTC
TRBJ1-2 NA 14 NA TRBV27 CAGSPRKANYGYTF TGTGCCGGCAGTCCCAGGAAAGCTAACTATGGCTACACCTTC
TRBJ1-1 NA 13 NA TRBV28 CASTPPGNTEAFF TGTGCCAGCACCCCTCCGGGGAATACTGAAGCTTTCTTT
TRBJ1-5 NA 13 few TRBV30 CAWSVHPNQPQHF TGTGCCTGGAGTGTACACCCGAATCAGCCCCAGCATTTT
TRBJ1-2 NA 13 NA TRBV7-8 CASSLGPFYGYTF TGTGCCAGCAGCTTGGGCCCCTTTTATGGCTACACCTTC
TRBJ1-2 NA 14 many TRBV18 CASSPSPGDYGYTF TGTGCCAGCTCACCGTCTCCCGGAGACTATGGCTACACCTTC
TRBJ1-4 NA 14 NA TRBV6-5 CASSPIGGGEKLFF TGTGCCAGCAGTCCGATCGGGGGGGGTGAAAAACTGTTTTTT
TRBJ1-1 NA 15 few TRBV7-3 CASSLGEWLNTEAFF TGTGCCAGCAGCTTAGGGGAGTGGTTGAACACTGAAGCTTTCTTT
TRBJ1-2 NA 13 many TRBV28 CASRTTATYGYTF TGTGCCAGCAGGACGACAGCAACGTATGGCTACACCTTC
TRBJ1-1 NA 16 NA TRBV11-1 CASSYKGGLLNTEAFF TGTGCCAGCAGTTATAAAGGCGGGCTCTTGAACACTGAAGCTTTCTTT
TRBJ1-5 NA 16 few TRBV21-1 CASSKFAPGNNQPQHF NA
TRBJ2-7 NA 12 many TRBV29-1 CSVEGDSYEQYF TGCAGCGTCGAAGGTGATTCCTACGAGCAGTACTTC
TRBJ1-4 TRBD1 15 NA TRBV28 CASSLSTGLGEKLFF TGTGCCAGCAGTTTATCGACAGGGTTAGGTGAAAAACTGTTTTTT
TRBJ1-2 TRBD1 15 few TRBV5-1 CASSPRVQGAYGYTF TGCGCCAGCAGTCCGCGGGTACAGGGGGCCTATGGCTACACCTTC
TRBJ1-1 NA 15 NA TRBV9 CASSVRSGEESEAFF TGTGCCAGCAGCGTCCGTTCGGGCGAGGAAAGTGAAGCTTTCTTT
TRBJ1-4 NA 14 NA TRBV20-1 CSARDPQGYEKLFF TGCAGTGCTAGGGATCCCCAGGGTTACGAAAAACTGTTTTTT
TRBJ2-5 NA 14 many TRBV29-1 CSVRGSGNGETQYF TGCAGCGTTAGGGGCTCAGGGAACGGGGAGACCCAGTACTTC
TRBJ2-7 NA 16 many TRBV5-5 CASSLETPLQGHEQYF TGTGCCAGCAGCTTGGAAACCCCTCTTCAAGGCCACGAGCAGTACTTC
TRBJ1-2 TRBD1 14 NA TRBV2 CASRDRRSLEGYTF TGTGCCAGCAGGGACAGGCGGAGTCTGGAAGGCTACACCTTC
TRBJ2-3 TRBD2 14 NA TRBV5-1 CASRGTSAPDTQYF TGCGCCAGCAGAGGGACTAGCGCACCAGATACGCAGTATTTT
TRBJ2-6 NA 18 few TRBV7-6 CASSPLWQGSSGANVLTF TGTGCCAGCAGCCCATTGTGGCAGGGAAGCTCTGGGGCCAACGTCCTGACTTTC
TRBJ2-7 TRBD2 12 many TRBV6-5 CASSYGRGEQYF TGTGCCAGCAGTTACGGGAGGGGCGAGCAGTACTTC